This T cell receptor beta chain was captured by sequencing in a study of blood T cell repertoires in COVID-19. Study as a whole: From T cells, B-cell-depleted T cells, or PBMCs came the material, which was cDNA or gDNA.

Measured with immunoSEQ multiplex PCR; TCRdb has only the in-frame clones, and not every one. Among nearly 110,000 clones listed, approximately 88% were seen once. Trimming shortened V by 0 bases and J by 0 bases, and 7 bases separated the two germline ends. CDR1 SGHDT and CDR2 YYEEEE come from the germline V gene. The CDR3 loop spans 15 amino acids. J is TRBJ1-3 and V is TRBV5-6, with D unresolved. The TCR sequence derives from a man between 35 and 55 years old with active or convalescent COVID-19. The sample comprised peripheral blood. CDR3 DNA: TGTGCCAGCAGCTTGGACAGATACTCTGGAAACACCATATATTTT. Translating it yields CASSLDRYSGNTIYF.